The 22 T cell receptor beta chains presented below share a single source sample, sequenced in a study of Graves' ophthalmopathy and Graves' hyperthyroidism (dated by TCRdb to between 2018 and 2020). The reads were generated on an Illumina HiSeq 2000. For repertoire sequencing, TCR beta CDR3 regions were amplified from RNA transcripts. HTBI primers and the Qiagen OneStep RT-PCR kit were used in a first-round RT-PCR, which was followed by a second-round multiplex PCR, size selection and purification. TCRdb redid the processing of the public reads, applying fastp at Q25 and MiXCR, and retained in-frame beta chains. Each entry is one CDR3 protein sequence, shown with its most common DNA and genes. The sample table records about 740,000 distinct CDR3 sequences; around 40% of these occur just once. The top ten clonotypes cover 35% to 55% of the sample. The sample taken for sequencing was peripheral blood. These receptors came from an adult man with Graves' ophthalmopathy.

The chain links TRBV25-1 to TRBJ1-4, with a tentative D call TRBD1 (5 bases). Trimming pared 6 bases from V and 8 bases from J, leaving 16 bases between. The CDR3 sequence is 14 residues long. The germline V gene encodes CDR1 MGHDK and CDR2 SYGVNS. In DNA, the CDR3 is TGTGCCAGCAGAATGGGGGGGGGTGACGAAAAACTGTTTTTT. Its translation is CASRMGGGDEKLFF.

The chain recombines TRBV7-6 with TRBJ1-3; D is perhaps TRBD1 (5 bases). Germline V gives CDR1 SGHVS, CDR2 FNYEAQ. This CDR3 contains 16 residues. Trimming cost V 6 bases and J 8 bases, with 23 bases left between them. The CDR3 nucleotides are TGTGCCAGCAGTTACGGCTGGGCAGGGCAAGAGGACACCATATATTTT. As protein: CASSYGWAGQEDTIYF.

As concerns this clonotype: This may come from a read error, since a much larger clone is one base off. V gene TRBV7-6 combines with J gene TRBJ1-3; D uncertain. The V gene lost 4 bases and the J gene lost 3 bases, with 13 bases spanning the gap. The length of the CDR3 is 15 residues. Germline V CDR1 and CDR2: SGHVS, FNYEAQ. As DNA, the CDR3 is TGTGCCAGCAGCTCACGGGCAGGAGGTGGAAACACCATATATTTT. This sequence encodes CASSSRAGGGNTIYF. The full variable domain, with the rest looked up from reference TRBV7-6 and TRBJ1-3, is GAGVSQSPRYKVTKRGQDVALRCDPISGHVSLYWYRQALGQGPEFLTYFNYEAQQDKSGLPNDRFSAERPEGSISTLTIQRTEQRDSAMYRCASSSRAGGGNTIYFGEGSWLTVV.

Only a few counts were recorded for this clonotype. The chain couples TRBV11-3 to TRBJ2-7, with 9 nucleotides matching TRBD1. The CDR3 is made up of 14 amino acids. Trimming at V came to 2 bases and at J to 6 bases, leaving 5 bases not matched to a gene. The germline V gene encodes CDR1 SGHNT and CDR2 YENEEA. DNA of the CDR3: TGTGCCAGCAGCTTAAGGGACAGGGATATCGAGCAGTACTTC. Its protein product is CASSLRDRDIEQYF.

The chain links TRBV7-9 to TRBJ1-2; the D gene is possibly TRBD1 (5 bases). Deletions cut 5 bases from V and 5 bases from J, with 12 bases between. Germline CDR1 is SEHNR and CDR2 is FQNEAQ (reference sequence). The CDR3 contains 13 residues. This CDR3 reads CASSLGAPYGYTF. Here the CDR3 DNA reads TGTGCCAGCAGCCTAGGGGCACCTTATGGCTACACCTTC.

This chain links TRBV10-3 with TRBJ1-6, with 7 bases matching TRBD1. CDR1 ENHRY and CDR2 SYGVKD come from the germline V gene. There are 15 residues in the CDR3. V was clipped by 0 bases and J by 9 bases; unmatched bases: 5. The CDR3: CAISESPTGLSPLHF. As DNA, the CDR3 is TGTGCCATCAGTGAGTCACCGACAGGGCTTTCACCCCTCCACTTT.

This rearrangement joins TRBV10-3 to TRBJ2-7; 9 positions match TRBD2. The CDR3 loop spans 15 amino acids. Germline values: CDR1 ENHRY, CDR2 SYGVKD. Trimming at V came to 10 bases and at J to 7 bases, leaving 17 bases not matched to a gene. In DNA, the CDR3 is TGTGCCAGCTCCCCAGTCGGGACTAGCCCAGGAGAGCAGTACTTC. Translated, it gives CASSPVGTSPGEQYF.

This clonotype showed up many times. The chain has TRBV2 and TRBJ2-2; 13 bases are shared with TRBD2. Germline V lookup: CDR1 SNHLY, CDR2 FYNNEI. V lost 6 bases and J lost 4; bases outside the gene matches: 8. CDR3 length: 17 residues. The CDR3 loop reads CASSAGTSGVVTGELFF. CDR3 in DNA: TGTGCCAGCAGCGCGGGGACTAGCGGGGTAGTCACCGGGGAGCTGTTTTTT.

The sample holds many counts of this clonotype. The J gene is TRBJ1-1, the V gene TRBV7-9, with 7 nucleotides matching TRBD1. CDR3 length: 13 amino acids. In germline, CDR1 is SEHNR, CDR2 FQNEAQ (reference sequence). The trim removed 6 bases at V and 6 bases at J, leaving 7 bases unmatched. In DNA, the CDR3 is TGTGCCAGCAGTTTCCAGGGGGGGGCTGAAGCTTTCTTT. Its translation: CASSFQGGAEAFF.

The rearrangement joins TRBV7-2 to TRBJ1-1; TRBD1 aligns across 10 bases. Germline CDR1 is SGHTA and CDR2 is FQGNSA. V was pared by 5 bases and J by 7 bases, with 4 bases of the junction left unmatched. This CDR3 has 13 amino acids. The CDR3 nucleotides are TGTGCCAGCAGCCGGGACAGGGGATATGAAGCTTTCTTT. This gives the protein CASSRDRGYEAFF.

This clonotype was seen a few times. The chain is built from TRBV7-9 and TRBJ1-1; 10 nucleotides agree with TRBD1. V gave up 5 bases and J gave up 6 bases; unmatched junction bases: 6. The CDR3 extends over 14 amino acids. Germline V gene sequence: CDR1 SEHNR, CDR2 FQNEAQ (reference sequence). CDR3 in amino acids: CASSRLTGGSEAFF. The CDR3 bases are TGTGCCAGCAGCCGTCTGACAGGGGGCTCTGAAGCTTTCTTT.

This clonotype came up many times. In DNA, the CDR3 is TGTGCCAGCAGCTTATCAGGTGCCGAAGAGACCCAGTACTTC. This encodes CASSLSGAEETQYF. This sequence joins TRBV7-3 and TRBJ2-5; D remains ambiguous. CDR3 length: 14 amino acids. From germline, CDR1 is SGHTA and CDR2 FQGTGA. Trimming cost V 2 bases and J 3 bases, with 10 bases left between them.

The chain links TRBV29-1 to TRBJ1-4, with 7 bases that match TRBD1. The germline V gene encodes CDR1 SQVTM and CDR2 ANQGSEA. This CDR3 is built from 14 residues. The ends lost 6 bases at V and 6 bases at J; junction bases unmatched: 10. The CDR3 protein is CSVNRGPGDEKLFF. The DNA of the CDR3 is TGCAGCGTCAACAGGGGACCTGGGGATGAAAAACTGTTTTTT.

The chain employs TRBV15 and TRBJ1-2; D is unclear. V lost 1 base and J lost 5, with 11 bases in between. CDR1 LNHNV and CDR2 YYDKDF come from the germline V gene (reference sequence). This CDR3 contains 14 residues. The CDR3: CATSRAPGSYGYTF. CDR3 DNA sequence: TGTGCCACCAGCAGAGCGCCGGGTTCATATGGCTACACCTTC.

This clonotype was found a few times. The chain carries TRBV7-9 and TRBJ2-7, with 9 bases aligning to TRBD1. Trimming took 7 bases from V and 5 from J; bases not matched to a gene: 9. Germline V gene data show CDR1 as SEHNR and CDR2 as FQNEAQ (reference sequence). CDR3 length: 14 amino acids. CDR3 in DNA: TGTGCCAGCACCCGACCGGGACAGGGCCACGAGCAGTACTTC. Translation: CASTRPGQGHEQYF.

This clonotype was picked up a small number of times. At one end the junction does not follow the germline gene, possibly because of a read error. The gene calls are TRBV24-1 and TRBJ1-5; D uncertain. Germline lookup yields CDR1 KGHDR and CDR2 SFDVKD. The length of the CDR3 is 15 residues. CDR3 protein: CASSLDAGVNQPQHF. CDR3 DNA sequence: TGTGCCAGCAGTTTGGATGCGGGCGTCAATCAGCCCCAGCATTTT.

The chain uses TRBV5-6 and TRBJ1-1; D is unclear. Trimming pared 3 bases from V and 0 bases from J, leaving 9 bases between. Per germline, CDR1 SGHDT and CDR2 YYEEEE. The CDR3 is made up of 14 amino acids. CDR3 sequence: CASSSGHMNTEAFF. DNA for the CDR3: TGTGCCAGCAGCTCGGGTCACATGAACACTGAAGCTTTCTTT.

Many counts were recorded for this clonotype. V gene TRBV19 combines with J gene TRBJ1-5; D remains unclear. The V and J ends lost 5 bases and 2 bases respectively, with 10 bases between them. The CDR3 length is 14 residues. Germline CDR1 and CDR2: LNHDA and SQIVND (reference sequence). CDR3 DNA sequence: TGTGCCAGTAGTGATGAGGCAGGCAATCAGCCCCAGCATTTT. Translated: CASSDEAGNQPQHF.

With regard to this clonotype: The conserved phenylalanine or tryptophan is not found at the CDR3 terminus, so this likely reflects a read error. No DNA is shown, since the ends of the CDR3 on it are uncertain; the CDR3 is the one TCRdb lists. This sequence joins TRBV29-1 and TRBJ1-1; the table calls TRBD1, which could not be checked here. Inclusive of both ends, the CDR3 amounts to 8 amino acids. The germline CDR1 and CDR2 sequences are SQVTM and ANQGSEA. The CDR3 reads CSVGSGVS.

This clonotype showed up many times. The chain joins TRBV19 to TRBJ2-5; 8 bases agree with TRBD1. The length of the CDR3 is 13 residues. Trimming removed 5 bases from V and 5 bases from J; junction bases left unmatched: 4. The germline V gene has CDR1 LNHDA and CDR2 SQIVND (reference sequence). CDR3 protein: CASSGAGGETQYF. The CDR3 coding sequence is TGTGCCAGTAGTGGAGCAGGGGGCGAGACCCAGTACTTC.

This clonotype was seen repeatedly, ten times or more. The genes are TRBV2 and TRBJ2-5; D remains unclear. The CDR3 loop spans 15 amino acids. V lost 3 bases and J lost 0, with 11 bases in between. Germline V CDR1 and CDR2: SNHLY, FYNNEI. The DNA for the CDR3 is TGTGCCAGCAGTGACCCCTTTCGGTACCAAGAGACCCAGTACTTC. Encoded protein: CASSDPFRYQETQYF.

This clonotype was observed many times. The V and J genes are TRBV2 and TRBJ2-5; D unclear. The germline V gene has CDR1 SNHLY and CDR2 FYNNEI. Trimming stripped 4 bases from V and 2 bases from J, with 5 bases between. The CDR3 covers 12 residues. CDR3 amino acids: CASSGKQETQYF. CDR3 bases: TGTGCCAGCAGTGGTAAGCAAGAGACCCAGTACTTC.